The rows below give T cell receptor beta chains drawn from one sample of a study of technical replicates of blood from several donors. Repertoires were generated with immunoSEQ multiplex PCR, while TCRdb's copy carries only in-frame clones and drops some. The sample records roughly 76,000 clones, 70% to 90% being singletons. Sequences were obtained from PBMCs. Receptor source: a human donor in good health. Some clones in this sample may be carry-over from other donors' samples. Both conserved end residues are part of each CDR3. D genes are given only for firm matches. Size values are once, few and many counts, or a class for expanded clones, and some rows have none.

TRBD2	TRBV18	TRBJ2-5	.	TGTGCCAGCTCACCACGACTAGCGGCCCAAGAGACCCAGTACTTC	CASSPRLAAQETQYF
.	TRBV7-9	TRBJ1-2	.	TGTGCCAGCAGCGCGAGACAAATCCATGGCTACACCTTC	CASSARQIHGYTF
.	TRBV5-1	TRBJ2-7	.	TGCGCCAGCAGCTTGGGTAGCTCCTACGAGCAGTACTTC	CASSLGSSYEQYF
.	TRBV21-1	TRBJ2-7	.	TGTGCCAGCAGCTTTGGACAGGGGTTCTACGAGCAGTACTTC	CASSFGQGFYEQYF
.	TRBV5-1	TRBJ2-3	.	TGCGCCAGCAGCTCCAGGGGTTCAGATACGCAGTATTTT	CASSSRGSDTQYF
.	TRBV5-1	TRBJ2-5	.	TGCGCCAGCAGCTCGGAGGGGGCCGGGGAGACCCAGTACTTC	CASSSEGAGETQYF
.	TRBV7-8	TRBJ2-1	.	TGTGCCAGCAGCTTAGTAAACACGGGAGAGGGGCAGTTCTTC	CASSLVNTGEGQFF
.	TRBV11-2	TRBJ2-7	.	TGTGCCAGCAGCTTAGGGAACAGGGCGTACGAGCAGTACTTC	CASSLGNRAYEQYF
.	TRBV14	TRBJ2-7	.	TGTGCCAGCAGCCAACGAGGGGGATTGTACGAGCAGTACTTC	CASSQRGGLYEQYF
TRBD1	TRBV7-9	TRBJ2-1	.	TGTGCCAGTAGCGCCAGGGGGCCAGACAATGAGCAGTTCTTC	CASSARGPDNEQFF
.	TRBV7-9	TRBJ2-7	.	TGTGCCAGCAGCGTCGCAGCCGGGTCCCGCGGCGAGCAGTACTTC	CASSVAAGSRGEQYF
.	TRBV27	TRBJ2-1	.	TGTGCCAGCAGTTTATTGGGGACTTACAATGAGCAGTTCTTC	CASSLLGTYNEQFF
TRBD1	TRBV7-8	TRBJ2-7	.	TGTGCCAGCAGCCGAGGTTCGCGGACAGGGGGGTCCTACGAGCAGTACTTC	CASSRGSRTGGSYEQYF
TRBD1	TRBV4-1	TRBJ1-2	.	TGCGCCAGCAGCCAACAGACAGGGGATGGCTATGGCTACACCTTC	CASSQQTGDGYGYTF
TRBD1	TRBV30	TRBJ1-2	.	TGTGCCTTCCAGTGGGGACAGGGGTATGGCTACACCTTC	CAFQWGQGYGYTF
TRBD2	TRBV9	TRBJ2-3	.	TGTGCCAGCAGCCCCCTTGGAGCGGGAGGTAGGCATACGCAGTATTTT	CASSPLGAGGRHTQYF
TRBD1	TRBV6-1	TRBJ2-7	.	TGTGCCAGCAGTACAGGGGGCGGCTACGAGCAGTACTTC	CASSTGGGYEQYF
.	TRBV4-1	TRBJ2-1	.	TGCGCCAGCAGCCAAGCGACGGGGTTTAGCAATGAGCAGTTCTTC	CASSQATGFSNEQFF
TRBD1	TRBV2	TRBJ2-1	.	TGTGCCAGCGTCCGGGACAGGTACAATGAGCAGTTCTTC	CASVRDRYNEQFF
TRBD1	TRBV11-2	TRBJ1-2	.	TGTGCCAGCAGCTTCACGGGACAGGGGGATGGCTACACCTTC	CASSFTGQGDGYTF
TRBD2	TRBV30	TRBJ2-3	.	TGTGCCTGGTTCTACGGTGGCCTAGCGGAGGGCCCTCGAGAAGATACGCAGTATTTT	CAWFYGGLAEGPREDTQYF
TRBD2	TRBV11-3	TRBJ2-2	few	TGTGCCAGCAGCCCAGGGACTAGCGGGAGGGCCCCGAACACCGGGGAGCTGTTTTTT	CASSPGTSGRAPNTGELFF
.	TRBV19	TRBJ1-5	.	TGTGCCAGTAGTATTGGGGGCGGCGGTAGCAATCAGCCCCAGCATTTT	CASSIGGGGSNQPQHF
.	TRBV29-1	TRBJ2-1	.	TGCAGCGTTGGGACTGCTTACAATGAGCAGTTCTTC	CSVGTAYNEQFF
.	TRBV6-1	TRBJ1-2	.	TGTGCCAGCAGTGATTCTCGACAGAACTATGGCTACACCTTC	CASSDSRQNYGYTF
.	TRBV7-9	TRBJ1-1	.	TGTGCCAGCAGCTTAGGGAGGAACACTGAAGCTTTCTTT	CASSLGRNTEAFF
TRBD1	TRBV19	TRBJ1-2	.	TGTGCCAGTAGTATTTGGGACAGGGACTATGGCTACACCTTC	CASSIWDRDYGYTF
TRBD2	TRBV7-3	TRBJ2-6	many	TGTGCCAGCAGCTTAAGTGCGGGGGCTGGGGCCAACGTCCTGACTTTC	CASSLSAGAGANVLTF
.	TRBV19	TRBJ2-5	.	TGTGCCAGTAGTACCTCTAGCGCGAGCCGAGAGACCCAGTACTTC	CASSTSSASRETQYF
.	TRBV5-1	TRBJ1-1	.	TGCGCCAGCAGCTTGGCGGGGGGCTACGTTGAAGCTTTCTTT	CASSLAGGYVEAFF
.	TRBV12-5	TRBJ1-5	.	TGTGCTAGTGGTTTCGAGGGAGTAGGTCAGCCCCAGCATTTT	CASGFEGVGQPQHF
.	TRBV5-6	TRBJ2-5	.	TGTGCCAGCAGCTCAGGGTTAGGGACCCAGTACTTC	CASSSGLGTQYF
.	TRBV5-4	TRBJ1-1	.	TGTGCCAGCAGCCTGATCGGGGGTCCCCCCTATGAAGCTTTCTTT	CASSLIGGPPYEAFF
.	TRBV30	TRBJ1-5	.	TGTGCCTGGAGTAAATATGCAGGGGAAGGCAATCAGCCCCAGCATTTT	CAWSKYAGEGNQPQHF
TRBD2	TRBV7-9	TRBJ2-5	.	TGTGCCAGCAGCTTAGCGGGACTAGCGGGGGCCTCACGGCAGGAGACCCAGTACTTC	CASSLAGLAGASRQETQYF
.	TRBV7-9	TRBJ2-7	.	TGTGCCAGCAGCTTAGGGGGCCGGGAGCAGTACTTC	CASSLGGREQYF
TRBD2	TRBV7-2	TRBJ2-7	.	TGTGCCAGCAGCTTGGGTTGGCGGGAGTCTGGGTCCGAGCAGTACTTC	CASSLGWRESGSEQYF
.	TRBV10-1	TRBJ2-2	once	TGCGCCAGCAGTGAGTCTCGAGGGGCGACCGGGGGGCTGTTTTTT	CASSESRGATGGLFF
TRBD1	TRBV2	TRBJ2-7	.	TGTGCCAGCAAGCCGCCGGGACAGGGGATCCACGAGCAGTACTTC	CASKPPGQGIHEQYF
TRBD2	TRBV18	TRBJ2-7	.	TGTGCCAGCTCACGAAGCGGGGGGGCATTCGAGCAGTACTTC	CASSRSGGAFEQYF
.	TRBV7-3	TRBJ2-3	.	TGTGCCAGCAGCTTACAGGGCGGCACATATACGCAGTATTTT	CASSLQGGTYTQYF
.	TRBV29-1	TRBJ1-2	.	TGCAGCGTTGACGCAGGGACAAATGGCTACACCTTC	CSVDAGTNGYTF
.	TRBV7-9	TRBJ1-1	.	TGTGCCAGCAGCTTACTCCAGGGCGAGACTGAAGCTTTCTTT	CASSLLQGETEAFF
TRBD1	TRBV5-1	TRBJ2-1	.	TGCGCCAGCAGCTTGGTGAGGGGGCGGCATGAGCAGTTCTTC	CASSLVRGRHEQFF
.	TRBV12-5	TRBJ2-2	.	TGTGCTAGTGGCCCTTCCGGGGGGGAGCTGTTTTTT	CASGPSGGELFF
.	TRBV2	TRBJ1-4	.	TGTGCCAGCAGTGAGACAGGAACAACAACTAATGAAAAACTGTTTTTT	CASSETGTTTNEKLFF